This paragraph reports one T cell receptor beta chain. The V segment lost 3 bases and the J segment 2 bases; nucleotides outside the gene matches: 3. The CDR3 is 14 amino acids. Looked up from germline, CDR1 is LNHDA and CDR2 is SQIVND (reference sequence). This sample is drawn from a study of shared clonotypes between healthy human individuals. On the study more broadly: Three CD4 naive, three CD4 memory, two CD8 naive and one CD8 memory plate were used per donor.

Each sample came from a Caucasian adult donor living in Nashville, Tennessee. Researchers divided each subset's genomic DNA evenly across several immunoSEQ plates. Some clones are missing from TCRdb's copy, which holds only in-frame ones; the method was immunoSEQ multiplex PCR. The sample lists fewer than 2.5 million clones; 93% were seen once. The chain has TRBV19 and TRBJ2-7, with 8 bases lining up with TRBD1. Material: naive CD4+ T cells from PBMCs. Subset reported: CD45RA+ positively selected. The source of this sequence is a man between 18 and 29 years old in good health. Some clones in this sample may be carry-over from other donors' samples. This CDR3 reads CASSMRTGPYEQYF. In DNA form, the CDR3 reads TGTGCCAGTAGTATGCGGACAGGGCCCTACGAGCAGTACTTC. Drawing the rest from reference TRBV19 and TRBJ2-7, the complete variable domain is DGGITQSPKYLFRKEGQNVTLSCEQNLNHDAMYWYRQDPGQGLRLIYYSQIVNDFQKGDIAEGYSVSREKKESFPLTVTSAQKNPTAFYLCASSMRTGPYEQYFGPGTRLTVT.